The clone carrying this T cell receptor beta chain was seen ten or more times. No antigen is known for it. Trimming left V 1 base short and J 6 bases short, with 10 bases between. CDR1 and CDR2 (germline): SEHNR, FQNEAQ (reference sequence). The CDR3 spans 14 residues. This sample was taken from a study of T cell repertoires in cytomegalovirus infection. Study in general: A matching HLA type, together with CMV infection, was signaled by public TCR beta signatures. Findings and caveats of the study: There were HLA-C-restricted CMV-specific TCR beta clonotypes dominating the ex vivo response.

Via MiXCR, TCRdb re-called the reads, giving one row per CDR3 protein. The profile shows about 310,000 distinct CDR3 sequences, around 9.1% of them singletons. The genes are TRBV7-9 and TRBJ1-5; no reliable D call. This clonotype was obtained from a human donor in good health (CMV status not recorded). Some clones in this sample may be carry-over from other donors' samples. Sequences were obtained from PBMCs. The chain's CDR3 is CASSLESSLQPQHF. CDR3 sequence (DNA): TGTGCCAGCAGCTTAGAGTCCAGCCTTCAGCCCCAGCATTTT.